The sequence of this TCR beta chain was determined in a study of CD8+ T cells in alopecia areata (dated by TCRdb to the late 2010s). Concerning the study at large: To study T cell clonal expansion in alopecia areata, the researchers applied high-throughput TCRbeta sequencing to both the C3H/HeJ mouse model and human patients. On the human side, TCRbeta sequencing was run on scalp tissue and on sorted CD4+ and CD8+ peripheral blood T cells from healthy controls and from alopecia areata patients with either patchy or totalis/universalis disease. Scalp clonality was compared across normal scalp (n=4), patchy alopecia areata scalp (n=8), and alopecia totalis/universalis scalp (n=8). RNA was extracted with the PAXgene miRNA kit for fixed scalp, the miRNeasy kit for PBMCs, and the RNeasy kit for mouse skin. Amplification of TCRbeta CDR3 regions was done by immunoSEQ multiplex PCR using 35 Vbeta forward primers and 13 Jbeta reverse primers. Broad study findings and their caveats: Shared TCR sequences between patients were less evident than in mice, which may be partly attributable to HLA diversity in the patient population. Lesional scalp, especially in alopecia totalis/universalis, showed higher clonality and more expanded CD8+ clones than normal scalp, suggesting antigenic drive. Unlike mouse skin, where gammadelta T cells dominate, normal human skin contains resident alphabeta T cells that get sequenced too, which complicates analysis of the scalp TCR repertoire.

V lost 2 bases and J lost 4 bases; the stretch between them is 17 bases long. Measured from the cysteine to the phenylalanine, the CDR3 is 16 residues long. Just CDR3 DNA is preserved here, 48 bases in frame from base 1. This clone was counted between two and nine times. The specificity of this receptor is unknown. Base qualities are not at hand, and no much larger clone is one base apart. In five patients from the biomarker study, CD4+ cells were sorted further to obtain CD25+CD127- cells. Lesional scalp punch biopsies and peripheral blood were collected from alopecia areata patients. PBMCs were isolated by density centrifugation and stained for CD3, CD4 and CD8, after which CD4+ and CD8+ T cells were sorted on a FACSAria. The untreated alopecia areata patients were recruited through a multicenter biomarker study. The library relied on the immunoSEQ multiplex PCR assay. RNA was extracted from all samples and reverse transcribed into cDNA as template for TCR sequencing. SuperScript III was used for first-strand cDNA synthesis, primed with a 2:1 mix of oligo-dT and random hexamers. Amplification bias was assessed with a synthetic immune receptor repertoire, and residual bias was removed computationally. The original pipeline was this. After raw reads were preprocessed to remove errors, the CDR3 was defined following IMGT conventions as running from the conserved cysteine to phenylalanine. To get clonality, Shannon entropy was normalized by log2 of the number of productive unique TCRs and the result was subtracted from 1. CD4 or CD8 identity of scalp clones was inferred by cross-referencing scalp TCRbeta sequences with sorted blood CD4 and CD8 repertoires. TCRdb holds this immuneACCESS table with in-frame rearrangements only. Some clones are missing; in checked studies, unresolved V genes explain under half, and the rest has no known cause. V and J calls and clone size follow that table, whereas D and trimming were derived from the DNA. For this sample the table gives 35,000 to 45,000 clones, of which roughly 53% were detected only once. Together, the top ten hold around 1.8% of the sample.

Sequencing was performed on CD4+ Tregs sorted from blood. Recombination connected TRBV23-1 to TRBJ1-2, with TRBD1 tentatively as D gene (5 bases match). TRBV23-1 is filed as an ORF, its function uncertain. The sequence derives from a human donor with alopecia areata. The encoded CDR3 is CASSQPRSGISYGYTF. The DNA reads TGCGCCAGCAGTCAACCGAGATCAGGGATTTCCTATGGCTACACCTTC.